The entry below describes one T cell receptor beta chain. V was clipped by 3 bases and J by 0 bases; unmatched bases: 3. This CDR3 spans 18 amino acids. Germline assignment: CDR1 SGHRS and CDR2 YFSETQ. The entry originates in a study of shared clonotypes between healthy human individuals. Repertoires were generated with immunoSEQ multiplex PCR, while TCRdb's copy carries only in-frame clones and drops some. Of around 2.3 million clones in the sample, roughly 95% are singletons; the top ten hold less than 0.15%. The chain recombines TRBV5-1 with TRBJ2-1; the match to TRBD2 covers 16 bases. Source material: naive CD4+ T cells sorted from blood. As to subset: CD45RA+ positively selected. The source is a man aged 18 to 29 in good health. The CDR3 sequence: CASSWGTSGRVSYNEQFF. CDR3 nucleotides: TGCGCCAGCAGCTGGGGGACTAGCGGGAGGGTCTCCTACAATGAGCAGTTCTTC.